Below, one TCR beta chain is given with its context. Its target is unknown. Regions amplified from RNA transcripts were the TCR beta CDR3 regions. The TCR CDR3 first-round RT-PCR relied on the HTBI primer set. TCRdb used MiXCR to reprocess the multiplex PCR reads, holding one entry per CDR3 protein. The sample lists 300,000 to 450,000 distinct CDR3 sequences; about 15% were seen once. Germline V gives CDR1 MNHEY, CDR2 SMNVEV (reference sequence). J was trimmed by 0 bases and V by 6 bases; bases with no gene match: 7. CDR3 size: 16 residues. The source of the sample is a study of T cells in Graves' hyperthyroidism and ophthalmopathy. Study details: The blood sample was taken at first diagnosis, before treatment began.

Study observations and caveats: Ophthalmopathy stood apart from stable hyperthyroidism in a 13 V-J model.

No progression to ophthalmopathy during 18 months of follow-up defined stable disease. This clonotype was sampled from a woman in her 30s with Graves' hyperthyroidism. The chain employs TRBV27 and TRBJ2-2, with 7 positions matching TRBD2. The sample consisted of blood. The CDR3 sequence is CASSRLANANTGELFF. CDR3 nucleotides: TGTGCCAGCAGCCGACTAGCAAATGCGAACACCGGGGAGCTGTTTTTT.